This passage covers 25 T cell receptor beta chains from one sample sequenced in a study of CD8 T cells in ankylosing spondylitis. TCRdb re-called the 5' RACE reads with MiXCR, one entry per CDR3 protein. Of some 130,000 distinct CDR3 sequences in the sample, 12% to 15% are singletons; the top ten hold about 3%. Material for sequencing was blood, either unsorted or a sorted T cell fraction (not recorded which). These receptors came from a female donor with ankylosing spondylitis or in good health (not recorded which).

In this sample, this clonotype turned up many times. The J gene is TRBJ2-1, the V gene TRBV20-1; D gene uncertain. The CDR3 runs to 15 residues. The V gene's germline CDR1 is DFQATT and CDR2 SNEGSKA (reference sequence). The V end lost 6 bases, the J end lost 4 bases, and 19 bases lay between the germline ends. For the CDR3, the DNA is TGCAGTGCGCTGCCCCACCCGACCTCATACAATGAGCAGTTCTTC. It encodes CSALPHPTSYNEQFF.

This clonotype occurred many times. The chain employs TRBV20-1 and TRBJ2-5; 9 bases are a match to TRBD1. The CDR3 length is 14 residues. In germline, CDR1 is DFQATT, CDR2 SNEGSKA (reference sequence). V gave up 5 bases and J gave up 5 bases; unmatched junction bases: 9. The CDR3 reads CSASNRGRAETQYF. The CDR3 coding sequence is TGCAGTGCTTCTAACAGGGGGCGAGCGGAGACCCAGTACTTC.

The chain combines TRBV15 with TRBJ2-4; 14 nucleotides line up with TRBD2. V shed 3 bases and J 12 bases; nucleotides not matched to a gene: 10. Germline values: CDR1 LNHNV, CDR2 YYDKDF (reference sequence). The CDR3 has 16 residues. CDR3 coding DNA: TGTGCCACCAGCAGCGGGACTAGCGGGAGAGGGGACAGTCAGTACTTC. Translation: CATSSGTSGRGDSQYF.

The rearrangement links TRBV5-1 to TRBJ2-7, with 7 bases that match TRBD1. This CDR3 spans 15 amino acids. CDR1 SGHRS and CDR2 YFSETQ come from the germline V gene. The V segment lost 4 bases and the J segment 2 bases; nucleotides outside the gene matches: 9. CDR3 sequence: CASSRGQAETYEQYF. In DNA, the CDR3 is TGCGCCAGCAGCCGAGGACAGGCCGAAACCTACGAGCAGTACTTC. Variable domain in full (rest from reference TRBV5-1 and TRBJ2-7): KAGVTQTPRYLIKTRGQQVTLSCSPISGHRSVSWYQQTPGQGLQFLFEYFSETQRNKGNFPGRFSGRQFSNSRSEMNVSTLELGDSALYLCASSRGQAETYEQYFGPGTRLTVT.

This clonotype occurred many times. The rearrangement joins TRBV5-1 to TRBJ1-1; D unresolved. Germline V CDR1 and CDR2: SGHRS, YFSETQ. This CDR3 region has 14 residues. Trimming removed 3 bases at V and 4 bases at J, with 13 bases between. The CDR3 is CASSSGGWGTEAFF. The CDR3, as DNA: TGCGCCAGCAGCTCGGGCGGTTGGGGCACTGAAGCTTTCTTT.

With respect to this clonotype: Just one base apart from a much larger clone, this may be a read error. The genes are TRBV27 and TRBJ2-7; D not resolved. Per germline, CDR1 MNHEY and CDR2 SMNVEV (reference sequence). The CDR3 totals 15 residues. The CDR3 nucleotides are TGTGCCGGCAGTTTATCCAGGCTCAACCGCAACGAGCAGTACTTC. Its translation: CAGSLSRLNRNEQYF.

The V call is TRBV28, the J call TRBJ2-5; the D gene is possibly TRBD1 (5 bases). Germline CDR1 reads MDHEN; CDR2 reads SYDVKM. The V gene lost 10 bases and the J gene lost 1 base, with 25 bases spanning the gap. The CDR3 runs 17 residues. The chain's CDR3 is CATTGRVGIGVQETQYF. CDR3 coding DNA: TGTGCCACCACGGGTCGTGTTGGGATAGGGGTCCAAGAGACCCAGTACTTC.

There are many counts of this clonotype. The V call is TRBV7-8, the J call TRBJ2-7; no reliable D call. The CDR3 runs to 11 residues. The V and J ends lost 3 bases and 2 bases respectively, with 2 bases between them. From germline, CDR1 is SGHVS and CDR2 FQNEAQ. The CDR3 protein is CASSFTYEQYF. As DNA, the CDR3 is TGTGCCAGCAGCTTTACCTACGAGCAGTACTTC.

The sample holds a few counts of this clonotype. The chain links TRBV28 to TRBJ2-1, with D perhaps matching TRBD1 (5 bases). CDR1 and CDR2 (germline): MDHEN, SYDVKM. Trimming removed 7 bases at V and 4 bases at J, with 8 bases between. This CDR3 is 12 amino acids long. The CDR3 DNA reads as TGTGCCAGCACCCCAGGGTACAATGAGCAGTTCTTC. Translation: CASTPGYNEQFF.

A remark on this clonotype: A much larger clone lies a single base off, so this may be a read error. This chain links TRBV20-1 with TRBJ2-3; D not resolved. Germline CDR1 is DFQATT and CDR2 is SNEGSKA (reference sequence). CDR3 size: 12 residues. CDR3 sequence: CSARILTDMQYF. The DNA for the CDR3 is TGCAGTGCTCGGATCCTTACAGATATGCAGTATTTT.

This clonotype appeared a few times. The chain is built from TRBV20-1 and TRBJ1-2; D unresolved. CDR1 and CDR2 from the germline V gene are DFQATT and SNEGSKA (reference sequence). The CDR3 runs to 15 residues. V lost 0 bases to trimming and J lost 1 base, with 12 bases between them. DNA for the CDR3: TGCAGTGCTAGAGATCGTGCGGGATATAACTATGGCTACACCTTC. Amino acids: CSARDRAGYNYGYTF.

This clonotype has ten or more counts. DNA of the CDR3: TGCAGCGTTTCTTCTTCCAGAAACTACGAGCAGTACTTC. Protein product: CSVSSSRNYEQYF. The V and J genes are TRBV29-1 and TRBJ2-7; D is ambiguous. CDR3 length equals 13 residues. From germline, CDR1 is SQVTM and CDR2 ANQGSEA. V gave up 5 bases and J gave up 3 bases, with 14 bases separating them.

This clonotype was recorded at least ten times. The rearrangement links TRBV5-1 to TRBJ2-3; D is perhaps TRBD1 or TRBD2 (6 bases each). This CDR3 has 16 amino acids. Germline V gene lookup returns CDR1 SGHRS and CDR2 YFSETQ. Trimming left V 0 bases short and J 4 bases short, with 15 bases between. This chain's CDR3 is CASSLAGGLPSDTQYF. Here the CDR3 DNA reads TGCGCCAGCAGCTTGGCCGGGGGCCTCCCATCAGATACGCAGTATTTT.

This clonotype was counted at least ten times. The chain combines TRBV15 with TRBJ1-1; possibly TRBD1 for D (6 bases). Germline CDR1 reads LNHNV; CDR2 reads YYDKDF (reference sequence). There are 14 residues in the CDR3. The V and J ends lost 9 bases and 1 base respectively, with 15 bases between them. In DNA, the CDR3 is TGTGCCACTTCTATAGGGGGGTGGAACACTGAAGCTTTCTTT. Translated, it gives CATSIGGWNTEAFF.

There are many counts of this clonotype. This chain connects TRBV28 to TRBJ1-1; D is unclear. V was pared by 0 bases and J by 1 base, with 6 bases between. Germline V gene sequence: CDR1 MDHEN, CDR2 SYDVKM. There are 14 residues in the CDR3. The CDR3 loop is CASSLWSKNTEAFF. CDR3 DNA: TGTGCCAGCAGTTTATGGAGCAAGAACACTGAAGCTTTCTTT.

This clonotype was picked up many times. This chain joins TRBV12-3 or TRBV12-4 and TRBJ2-1; 13 nucleotides agree with TRBD2. The V and J ends lost 4 bases and 5 bases, in that order; junction bases with no gene match: 8. CDR3 length: 17 residues. The CDR3 DNA reads TGTGCCAGCAGTTACCTAGGGACTAGCGGGACGAACAATGAGCAGTTCTTC. It specifies CASSYLGTSGTNNEQFF.

This clonotype was counted only a few times. The chain employs TRBV3-1 and TRBJ2-3; D remains ambiguous. V lost 2 bases and J lost 5, with 11 bases in between. The CDR3 has 14 residues. Germline V gene sequence: CDR1 LGHDT, CDR2 YNNKEL (reference sequence). The CDR3 loop reads CASSQPPEEDTQYF. CDR3 DNA sequence: TGTGCCAGCAGCCAACCTCCCGAGGAAGATACGCAGTATTTT.

This clonotype was recorded many times. The chain has TRBV2 and TRBJ2-5; possible D gene TRBD2, 5 bases. The germline gives CDR1 SNHLY, CDR2 FYNNEI. The CDR3 has 13 amino acids. The V and J ends lost 0 bases and 5 bases respectively, with 7 bases between them. CDR3 protein: CASSEAPGETQYF. CDR3 nucleotide sequence: TGTGCCAGCAGTGAAGCTCCGGGGGAGACCCAGTACTTC.

This clonotype has just a few counts. This chain connects TRBV7-2 to TRBJ2-6; D assignment may be TRBD1 or TRBD2 (6 bases each). V was trimmed by 6 bases and J by 4 bases, leaving 10 bases between them. Germline V lookup: CDR1 SGHTA, CDR2 FQGNSA. The CDR3 contains 14 residues. The CDR3 loop reads CASSSGAGANVLTF. The CDR3 DNA reads TGTGCCAGCAGTTCGGGGGCCGGGGCCAACGTCCTGACTTTC. Complete variable domain (other parts from reference TRBV7-2 and TRBJ2-6): GAGVSQSPSNKVTEKGKDVELRCDPISGHTALYWYRQSLGQGLEFLIYFQGNSAPDKSGLPSDRFSAERTGGSVSTLTIQRTQQEDSAVYLCASSSGAGANVLTFGAGSRLTVL.

The genes are TRBV20-1 and TRBJ2-5; D not resolved. This CDR3 contains 14 residues. Germline-derived CDR1 and CDR2 are DFQATT and SNEGSKA (reference sequence). V lost 1 base, J lost 2 bases, and 11 bases lay in between. The CDR3 sequence: CSARGVQQQETQYF. DNA for the CDR3: TGCAGTGCTAGAGGGGTTCAGCAACAAGAGACCCAGTACTTC.

Ten or more counts support this clonotype. V and J are TRBV20-1 and TRBJ2-3; D perhaps matches TRBD2 (7 bases). The V gene lost 0 bases and the J gene lost 5 bases, with 21 bases spanning the gap. This CDR3 is built from 17 residues. CDR1 DFQATT and CDR2 SNEGSKA come from the germline V gene (reference sequence). The CDR3 reads CSARDWSRGAHGDTQYF. CDR3 bases: TGCAGTGCTAGAGATTGGTCTCGGGGGGCCCATGGAGATACGCAGTATTTT.

The CDR3 DNA reads as TGTGCCAGCAGCTTAGATGGGAATTCACCCCTCCACTTT. Its protein product is CASSLDGNSPLHF. The chain joins TRBV11-1 to TRBJ1-6; D unresolved. V dropped 1 base and J dropped 7 bases, with 5 bases sitting between them. There are 13 residues in the CDR3. CDR1 is SGHAT and CDR2 is FQDESV in the germline V gene (reference sequence). Variable domain in full (rest from reference TRBV11-1 and TRBJ1-6): EAEVAQSPRYKITEKSQAVAFWCDPISGHATLYWYRQILGQGPELLVQFQDESVVDDSQLPKDRFSAERLKGVDSTLKIQPAELGDSAMYLCASSLDGNSPLHFGNGTRLTVT.

This clonotype appeared many times. This rearrangement joins TRBV20-1 to TRBJ2-3; D is ambiguous. CDR1 and CDR2 (germline): DFQATT, SNEGSKA (reference sequence). The length of the CDR3 is 13 residues. The V end was cut by 2 bases, the J end by 1 base, with 7 bases between. This CDR3 reads CSARQSGTDTQYF. In DNA form, the CDR3 reads TGCAGTGCTAGACAGAGCGGCACAGATACGCAGTATTTT.

The chain couples TRBV12-3 or TRBV12-4 to TRBJ1-1; D is unresolved. This CDR3 is built from 14 residues. With 6 bases removed from V and 0 bases from J, the gap between germline ends came to 11 bases. CDR3 amino acids: CASRDDILNTEAFF. CDR3 nucleotide sequence: TGTGCCAGCAGGGATGACATCTTGAACACTGAAGCTTTCTTT.

The rearrangement links TRBV4-1 to TRBJ2-4; no firm D call. CDR3 length: 13 residues. The V end lost 0 bases, the J end lost 8 bases, and 8 bases lay between the germline ends. Germline CDR1 and CDR2: MGHRA and YSYEKL. CDR3 nucleotides: TGCGCCAGCAGCCAAGATGCGGCGGACATTCAGTACTTC. It is translated as CASSQDAADIQYF.